This passage covers 7 T cell receptor beta chains from one sample sequenced in a study of shared clonotypes between healthy human individuals. Produced via immunoSEQ multiplex PCR; TCRdb's table is partial and in-frame only. This repertoire shows 1.6 million or so clones, approximately 98.5% found once; its top ten account for over 0.3%. Sequencing was done on a sample of naive CD4+ T cells sorted from blood. Documented subset: CD45RA+ positively selected. All receptors derive from a man in his thirties or forties in good health.

Worth noting for this clone: The sample has other DNA sequences that encode this CDR3 too. The chain joins TRBV7-3 to TRBJ2-1, with D unresolved. The CDR3 is made up of 15 amino acids. Per germline, CDR1 SGHTA and CDR2 FQGTGA. Trimming took off 5 bases at V and 0 bases at J, with 11 bases between the two ends. The chain's CDR3 is CASSLSASSYNEQFF. CDR3 nucleotides: TGTGCCAGCAGCCTAAGCGCGAGCTCCTACAATGAGCAGTTCTTC.

V and J are TRBV9 and TRBJ2-1, with D unclear. The CDR3 has 12 residues. V shed 5 bases and J shed 5 bases, with 8 bases lying between them. Germline lookup yields CDR1 SGDLS and CDR2 YYNGEE. The CDR3 coding sequence is TGTGCCAGCAGGCGCGGAGACAATGAGCAGTTCTTC. This sequence encodes CASRRGDNEQFF.

The chain is built from TRBV2 and TRBJ2-1, with no clear D. Germline V gene lookup returns CDR1 SNHLY and CDR2 FYNNEI. Trimming pared 3 bases from V and 5 bases from J, leaving 14 bases between. The length of the CDR3 is 15 residues. In nucleotides, the CDR3 is TGTGCCAGCAGTGACCAAGGGTCTGTCCACAATGAGCAGTTCTTC. It yields the protein CASSDQGSVHNEQFF.

This clone came up once. The CDR3 nucleotides are TGTGCCAGCAGTTTAGCTGGGGCTCAGACCCAGTACTTC. Translation: CASSLAGAQTQYF. V gene TRBV28 combines with J gene TRBJ2-5, with D tentatively TRBD1 (5 bases). The CDR3 extends over 13 amino acids. Germline assignment: CDR1 MDHEN and CDR2 SYDVKM. Trimming pared 2 bases from V and 6 bases from J, leaving 10 bases between.

This chain links TRBV28 with TRBJ2-7, with D possibly being TRBD1 (6 bases). The CDR3 consists of 15 residues. Germline CDR1 is MDHEN and CDR2 is SYDVKM. V lost 5 bases, J lost 1 base, and 15 bases lay in between. The CDR3 sequence: CASSPLRDTSYEQYF. The DNA for the CDR3 is TGTGCCAGCAGTCCCCTAAGGGACACTTCCTACGAGCAGTACTTC.

The genes are TRBV5-1 and TRBJ2-2; weak D call: TRBD1 (5 bases). The CDR3 consists of 15 residues. Germline V gene lookup returns CDR1 SGHRS and CDR2 YFSETQ. V lost 0 bases and J lost 5, with 11 bases in between. CDR3 protein: CASSLDGARTGELFF. The CDR3 coding sequence is TGCGCCAGCAGCTTGGATGGGGCGCGAACCGGGGAGCTGTTTTTT. Based on the CDR3 plus reference TRBV5-1 and TRBJ2-2, the full variable domain is KAGVTQTPRYLIKTRGQQVTLSCSPISGHRSVSWYQQTPGQGLQFLFEYFSETQRNKGNFPGRFSGRQFSNSRSEMNVSTLELGDSALYLCASSLDGARTGELFFGEGSRLTVL.

This chain uses TRBV10-3 with TRBJ1-5; tentative D call: TRBD1 (5 bases). There are 14 residues in the CDR3. V gave up 4 bases and J gave up 1 base, with 8 bases separating them. The germline gives CDR1 ENHRY, CDR2 SYGVKD. In DNA form, the CDR3 reads TGTGCCATCAGTGTCGGGGGGAGCAATCAGCCCCAGCATTTT. It specifies CAISVGGSNQPQHF.